This T cell receptor (beta chain) originates from a study of sequential checkpoint blockade in melanoma. Study at large: Arm A got nivolumab then ipilimumab; arm B the reverse, 1:1. Each arm's sequence ended with maintenance nivolumab.

Using immunoSEQ multiplex PCR, the repertoire was profiled, and TCRdb retains in-frame clones only, with some absent. The repertoire holds about 29,000 clones, roughly 73% seen once, with roughly 20% in the top ten. The sample's treatment: randomized to nivolumab then ipilimumab (arm A) or the reverse (arm B). None of the patients previously received DNA-damaging chemotherapy. Sorted cells were live CD3+CD8+, lacking CD19 and CD56, from PBMCs. This sample comprised CD8+ T cells sorted from blood (inferred from file names), obtained from a patient given nivolumab and ipilimumab in sequence. The receptor was derived from a human donor with melanoma.

The CDR3 region has the DNA TGTGCCAGCAGCTCCGGGGGACTTCCGAACACTGAAGCTTTCTTT. Residues: CASSSGGLPNTEAFF. The chain uses TRBV27 and TRBJ1-1, with D tentatively TRBD1 (5 bases). Per the germline V gene, CDR1 is MNHEY and CDR2 is SMNVEV (reference sequence). The V end lost 6 bases, the J end lost 1 base, and 15 bases lay between the germline ends. The CDR3 totals 15 residues.